This TCR beta chain stems from a study of metastatic and nonmetastatic thyroid tumors. All patients were untreated before thyroid surgery. TCRdb used MiXCR to call clones anew from the PCR reads. The sample holds roughly 20,000 clones, around 17% seen once. CDR1 is MDHEN and CDR2 is SYDVKM in the germline V gene. V lost 4 bases and J 4 bases, leaving 17 bases between the germline ends. The CDR3 runs 15 residues. This clone was counted a few times. The receptor was derived from a male donor with papillary thyroid cancer or a benign thyroid nodule (not recorded which). Some clones in this sample may be carry-over from other donors' samples. Sequencing used blood. This chain links TRBV28 with TRBJ2-7; either TRBD1 or TRBD2 may supply D (5 bases each). CDR3 DNA: TGTGCCAGCAGTTACCGGGACCCATTCCAATACGAGCAGTACTTC. It codes for CASSYRDPFQYEQYF.